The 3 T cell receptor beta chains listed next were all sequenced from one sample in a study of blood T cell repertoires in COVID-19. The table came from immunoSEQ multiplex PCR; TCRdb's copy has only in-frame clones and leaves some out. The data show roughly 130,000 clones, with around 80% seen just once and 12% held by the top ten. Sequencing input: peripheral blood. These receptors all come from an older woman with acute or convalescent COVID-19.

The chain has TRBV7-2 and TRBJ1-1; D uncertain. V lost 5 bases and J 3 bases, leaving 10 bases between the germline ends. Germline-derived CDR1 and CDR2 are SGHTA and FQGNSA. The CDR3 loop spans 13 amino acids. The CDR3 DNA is TGTGCCAGCAGCCCCGACATAGACACTGAAGCTTTCTTT. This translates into CASSPDIDTEAFF.

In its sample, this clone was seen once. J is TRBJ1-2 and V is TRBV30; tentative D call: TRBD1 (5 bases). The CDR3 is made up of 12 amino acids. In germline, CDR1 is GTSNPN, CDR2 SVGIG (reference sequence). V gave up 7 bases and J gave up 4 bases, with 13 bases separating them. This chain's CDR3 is CAYALGPYGYTF. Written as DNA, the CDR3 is TGTGCCTACGCCCTGGGGCCCTATGGCTACACCTTC.

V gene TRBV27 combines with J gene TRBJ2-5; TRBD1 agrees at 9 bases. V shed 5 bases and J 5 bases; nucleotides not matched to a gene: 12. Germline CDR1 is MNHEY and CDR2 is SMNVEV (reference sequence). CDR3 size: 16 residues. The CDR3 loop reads CASSQPGTGPGETQYF. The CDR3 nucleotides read TGTGCCAGCAGTCAACCCGGGACAGGGCCTGGGGAGACCCAGTACTTC.